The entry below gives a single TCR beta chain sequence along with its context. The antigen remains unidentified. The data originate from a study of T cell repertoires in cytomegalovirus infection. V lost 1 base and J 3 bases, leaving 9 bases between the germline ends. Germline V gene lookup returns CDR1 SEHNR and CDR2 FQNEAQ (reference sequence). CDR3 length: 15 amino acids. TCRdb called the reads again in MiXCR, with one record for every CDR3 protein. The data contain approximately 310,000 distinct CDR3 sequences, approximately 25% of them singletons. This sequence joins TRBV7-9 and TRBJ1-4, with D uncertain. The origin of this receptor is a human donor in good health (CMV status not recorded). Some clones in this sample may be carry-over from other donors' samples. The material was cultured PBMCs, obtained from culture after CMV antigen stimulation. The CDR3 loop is CASSLVTGSNEKLFF. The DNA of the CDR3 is TGTGCCAGCAGCTTAGTTACGGGATCTAATGAAAAACTGTTTTTT.